The 26 T cell receptor beta chains listed next were all sequenced from one sample in a study of blood T cell repertoires in COVID-19. Produced via immunoSEQ multiplex PCR; TCRdb's table is partial and in-frame only. This table has 490,000 or so clones, 70% to 90% appearing once. The sample consisted of PBMCs or T cells enriched from blood (not recorded which). These receptors originate from a woman aged 55-70 years who had recovered from COVID-19.

The chain is built from TRBV5-1 and TRBJ2-5, with 10 bases that match TRBD2. J gave up 0 bases and V 1 base, and 21 bases lay outside the gene matches. Germline V CDR1 and CDR2: SGHRS, YFSETQ. This CDR3 is 22 amino acids long. The CDR3 loop reads CASSLRSGGAGPMARYQETQYF. The CDR3 region has the DNA TGCGCCAGCAGCTTGAGAAGCGGGGGGGCTGGCCCCATGGCCCGTTACCAAGAGACCCAGTACTTC.

This clone was seen a handful of times. V gene TRBV7-2 combines with J gene TRBJ1-2, with TRBD1 as a possible D gene (5 bases). The germline V gene has CDR1 SGHTA and CDR2 FQGNSA. CDR3 size: 16 residues. Trimming stripped 1 base from V and 8 bases from J, with 20 bases between. CDR3 nucleotides: TGTGCCAGCAGCTTAGAAACAGGAGATATCTATGACGGCTACACCTTC. This translates into CASSLETGDIYDGYTF.

J is TRBJ1-5 and V is TRBV25-1; unclear D gene. Trimming shortened V by 1 base and J by 0 bases, and 7 bases separated the two germline ends. The germline gives CDR1 MGHDK, CDR2 SYGVNS. CDR3 length: 15 amino acids. As DNA, the CDR3 is TGTGCCAGCAGTGAATCGGGGTATAGCAATCAGCCCCAGCATTTT. Residues: CASSESGYSNQPQHF.

The V gene is TRBV2, the J gene TRBJ2-2; TRBD1 matches 9 bases. Trimming cost V 7 bases and J 5 bases; bases outside gene matches: 5. The CDR3 spans 14 residues. Looked up from germline, CDR1 is SNHLY and CDR2 is FYNNEI. Here the CDR3 reads CASTRDRVTGELFF. CDR3 DNA: TGTGCCAGCACCCGGGACAGGGTTACCGGGGAGCTGTTTTTT.

A word on this clone: The same CDR3 also results from other DNA sequences found in this sample. The chain links TRBV24-1 to TRBJ2-3; a possible D gene is TRBD2 (5 bases). The germline V gene encodes CDR1 KGHDR and CDR2 SFDVKD. The CDR3 is made up of 15 amino acids. Trimming took off 3 bases at V and 0 bases at J, with 9 bases between the two ends. The CDR3 bases are TGTGCCACCAGTGATCCGGGATCTAGCACAGATACGCAGTATTTT. This encodes CATSDPGSSTDTQYF.

The chain uses TRBV12-3 or TRBV12-4 and TRBJ1-1; 7 nucleotides align to TRBD1. The CDR3 loop spans 12 amino acids. V dropped 5 bases and J dropped 7; count of bases not matched to a gene: 4. CDR3 bases: TGTGCCAGCAGTCCTAACAGGGGTGAAGCTTTCTTT. Encoded protein: CASSPNRGEAFF.

The chain is built from TRBV4-1 and TRBJ2-5; TRBD2 matches at 11 bases. Germline V gene sequence: CDR1 MGHRA, CDR2 YSYEKL. This CDR3 is built from 16 residues. V shed 3 bases, J shed 0 bases, and the junction held 3 bases outside the gene matches. CDR3: CASSHGTSGYQETQYF. The CDR3 DNA sequence: TGCGCCAGCAGCCACGGGACTAGCGGATACCAAGAGACCCAGTACTTC.

The V and J genes are TRBV14 and TRBJ2-5, with 11 bases fitting TRBD2. The CDR3 length is 15 residues. V lost 4 bases and J lost 4; bases outside the gene matches: 5. CDR1 is SGHDN and CDR2 is FVKESK in the germline V gene. The CDR3 here is CASSPLAGVGETQYF. Here the CDR3 DNA reads TGTGCCAGCAGCCCACTAGCGGGGGTAGGAGAGACCCAGTACTTC.

This clone has only one observation. The V and J genes are TRBV28 and TRBJ2-1; TRBD2 matches 12 bases. V shed 6 bases, J shed 9 bases, and the junction held 6 bases outside the gene matches. This CDR3 has 14 amino acids. In germline, CDR1 is MDHEN, CDR2 SYDVKM. Written as DNA, the CDR3 is TGTGCCAGCAGCGATCTAGCGGGGGGGCGTGAGCAGTTCTTC. It encodes CASSDLAGGREQFF.

This chain connects TRBV7-2 to TRBJ1-3; D is unresolved. Trimming left V 5 bases short and J 4 bases short, with 6 bases between. The CDR3 spans 12 residues. Germline lookup yields CDR1 SGHTA and CDR2 FQGNSA. In DNA form, the CDR3 reads TGTGCCAGCAGCCCCAGGGGAAACACCATATATTTT. The encoded protein is CASSPRGNTIYF.

This clone was seen just once. The chain uses TRBV5-6 and TRBJ1-5; no definite D call. V was trimmed by 3 bases and J by 8 bases, leaving 6 bases between them. CDR3 length: 11 residues. Germline V gene lookup returns CDR1 SGHDT and CDR2 YYEEEE. The CDR3 sequence: CASSSGEPQHF. The CDR3 coding sequence is TGTGCCAGCAGCTCCGGTGAGCCCCAGCATTTT.

This rearrangement joins TRBV6-5 to TRBJ1-2; 7 bases align to TRBD1. The J segment lost 5 bases and the V segment lost 5 bases, leaving 8 bases of the junction unmatched. This CDR3 spans 14 amino acids. Germline V gives CDR1 MNHEY, CDR2 SVGAGI. The CDR3 spells CASSPRDSTYGYTF. The CDR3 nucleotides read TGTGCCAGCAGTCCACGGGACAGCACGTATGGCTACACCTTC.

The J gene is TRBJ2-5, the V gene TRBV18; 7 nucleotides agree with TRBD1. The CDR3 is 13 amino acids. V was clipped by 5 bases and J by 5 bases; unmatched bases: 5. The V gene's germline CDR1 is KGHSH and CDR2 LQKENI. DNA for the CDR3: TGTGCCAGCTCATTCTCCAGGGGGGAGACCCAGTACTTC. Protein product: CASSFSRGETQYF.

About this clone: The same CDR3 can be traced to other DNA sequences in this sample. V and J are TRBV19 and TRBJ1-1; D is perhaps TRBD1 (5 bases). V was clipped by 8 bases and J by 0 bases, with 7 bases between them. The germline gives CDR1 LNHDA, CDR2 SQIVND (reference sequence). This CDR3 has 12 amino acids. The CDR3 nucleotides are TGTGCCAGTGGACACTTGAACACTGAAGCTTTCTTT. Residues: CASGHLNTEAFF.

V is TRBV28 and J is TRBJ1-5, with TRBD1 identical over 7 bases. The CDR3 covers 14 residues. V dropped 7 bases and J dropped 2; count of bases not matched to a gene: 5. Germline assignment: CDR1 MDHEN and CDR2 SYDVKM. The CDR3 spells CASTTGAGNQPQHF. The CDR3 nucleotides are TGTGCCAGCACCACAGGGGCGGGCAATCAGCCCCAGCATTTT.

The chain employs TRBV6-6 and TRBJ2-2; TRBD2 agrees at 11 bases. The ends lost 5 bases at V and 4 bases at J; junction bases unmatched: 9. The CDR3 contains 17 residues. In germline, CDR1 is MNHNY, CDR2 SVGAGI (reference sequence). In DNA form, the CDR3 reads TGTGCCAGCAGTCCACGGGGACTAGCGGATAGCACCGGGGAGCTGTTTTTT. Amino acid sequence: CASSPRGLADSTGELFF.

The chain uses TRBV27 and TRBJ2-1; TRBD1 agrees at 8 bases. Trimming took 3 bases from V and 8 from J; bases not matched to a gene: 6. Per germline, CDR1 MNHEY and CDR2 SMNVEV (reference sequence). The CDR3 length is 14 residues. Here the CDR3 reads CASSLAGGLDEQFF. For the CDR3, the DNA is TGTGCCAGCAGTTTGGCAGGGGGCTTGGATGAGCAGTTCTTC.

This chain joins TRBV19 and TRBJ1-5; 10 nucleotides match TRBD1. Trimming cost V 5 bases and J 7 bases; bases outside gene matches: 11. The CDR3 has 16 residues. Looked up from germline, CDR1 is LNHDA and CDR2 is SQIVND (reference sequence). The CDR3 coding sequence is TGTGCCAGTAGTTCACCGGGACAGGGGTACGGACAGCCCCAGCATTTT. Translation: CASSSPGQGYGQPQHF.

V usage is TRBV5-4 and J usage is TRBJ2-2; TRBD1 agrees at 9 bases. Germline-derived CDR1 and CDR2 are SGHNT and YYREEE (reference sequence). V shed 3 bases and J 6 bases; nucleotides not matched to a gene: 6. The CDR3 runs 15 residues. The CDR3 loop reads CASSSTGGAAGELFF. The CDR3 bases are TGTGCCAGCAGCTCCACAGGGGGCGCCGCCGGGGAGCTGTTTTTT.

J is TRBJ2-3 and V is TRBV9, with 7 bases aligning to TRBD2. Losses at the gene ends were 5 bases for V and 2 bases for J; bases not matched to a gene: 8. Germline lookup yields CDR1 SGDLS and CDR2 YYNGEE. This CDR3 contains 15 residues. The CDR3 spells CASSPWGGLTDTQYF. Here the CDR3 DNA reads TGTGCCAGCAGTCCCTGGGGGGGACTCACAGATACGCAGTATTTT.

This chain uses TRBV3-1 (or the pseudogene TRBV3-2) with TRBJ1-1, with a possible D match to TRBD1 (6 bases). Germline-derived CDR1 and CDR2 are LGHDT and YNNKEL (reference sequence). V shed 5 bases and J shed 4 bases, with 11 bases lying between them. This CDR3 contains 13 residues. CDR3 protein: CASSSGQFTEAFF. The CDR3 DNA follows: TGTGCCAGCAGCTCAGGACAGTTCACTGAAGCTTTCTTT.

This chain joins TRBV5-1 and TRBJ1-1; D gene unclear. CDR1 SGHRS and CDR2 YFSETQ come from the germline V gene. V gave up 0 bases and J gave up 1 base, with 7 bases separating them. This CDR3 comprises 14 residues. This CDR3 is CASSLGAPNTEAFF. CDR3 coding DNA: TGCGCCAGCAGCTTGGGGGCCCCGAACACTGAAGCTTTCTTT.

Here the CDR3 reads CATSVGGINEQYF. Written as DNA, the CDR3 is TGTGCCACCAGTGTCGGAGGGATCAACGAGCAGTACTTC. This chain uses TRBV24-1 with TRBJ2-7; perhaps TRBD2 as D (6 bases). Per the germline V gene, CDR1 is KGHDR and CDR2 is SFDVKD. The V end lost 5 bases, the J end lost 5 bases, and 12 bases lay between the germline ends. This CDR3 comprises 13 residues.

This sequence joins TRBV3-1 (or the pseudogene TRBV3-2) and TRBJ2-7; weak D call: TRBD2 (5 bases). From germline, CDR1 is LGHDT and CDR2 YNNKEL (reference sequence). The CDR3 loop spans 13 amino acids. V was cut by 4 bases and J by 7 bases, with 14 bases left in between. The CDR3 sequence is CASSLSPTGEQYV. DNA for the CDR3: TGTGCCAGCAGCCTCTCCCCGACGGGGGAGCAGTACGTC.

The chain has TRBV10-3 and TRBJ1-5; no firm D call. From germline, CDR1 is ENHRY and CDR2 SYGVKD. The CDR3 totals 15 residues. V was clipped by 0 bases and J by 2 bases, with 8 bases between them. The CDR3 here is CAISESTRGNQPQHF. The CDR3 DNA reads TGTGCCATCAGTGAGTCGACTCGTGGCAATCAGCCCCAGCATTTT.

The chain joins TRBV12-5 to TRBJ2-7; D perhaps matches TRBD2 (6 bases). The CDR3 has 17 residues. Germline-derived CDR1 and CDR2 are LGHNT and FRNRAP. V was clipped by 2 bases and J by 6 bases, with 23 bases between them. The CDR3 nucleotides read TGTGCTAGTGGTTTGCCGACGCCGGGACGGACGGGACTCGAGCAGTACGTC. Translation: CASGLPTPGRTGLEQYV.